These T cell receptor beta chains were read from a single sample in a study of shared clonotypes between healthy human individuals. The protocol was immunoSEQ multiplex PCR, while the TCRdb copy is restricted to in-frame clones and leaves out a portion. The repertoire holds 2 million to 2.5 million clones, with 80% to 95% as singletons. Sequencing was carried out using naive CD4+ T cells from PBMCs. The receptors were sampled from a man younger than 30 in good health. Some clones in this sample may be carry-over from other donors' samples. The conserved cysteine and the conserved F or W are not part of the CDR3 here. The order of the fields is V gene, clone size, J gene, CDR3 protein. Some rows have no size entry. The others give once, few or many, or a class for an expanded clone.

V: TRBV5-6; size: NA; J: TRBJ2-5; CDR3: ASTKGPRETQY
V: TRBV10-3; size: NA; J: TRBJ1-2; CDR3: AISEPDLGAGFT
V: TRBV28; size: NA; J: TRBJ2-7; CDR3: ASSPPLRLGQY
V: TRBV7-9; size: NA; J: TRBJ1-2; CDR3: ASSLTTGTGVGYT
V: TRBV7-3; size: once; J: TRBJ1-1; CDR3: ASSLRARGAGAGTEAF
V: TRBV29-1; size: few; J: TRBJ1-1; CDR3: SVEKGSRGDTEAF
V: TRBV10-3; size: once; J: TRBJ2-6; CDR3: AISESSGTLRSGANVLT
V: TRBV5-1; size: NA; J: TRBJ2-5; CDR3: ASSLASGSQVGETQY
V: TRBV28; size: few; J: TRBJ1-1; CDR3: ASSLEQLNTEAF
V: TRBV18; size: once; J: TRBJ2-7; CDR3: ASSPIGVGAGSYEQY
V: TRBV10-3; size: NA; J: TRBJ2-1; CDR3: AISAGRDYNEQF
V: TRBV7-8; size: NA; J: TRBJ2-1; CDR3: ASSLARLAGHNEQF
V: TRBV5-1; size: NA; J: TRBJ2-2; CDR3: ASSLALQGTGELF
V: TRBV6-5; size: NA; J: TRBJ1-1; CDR3: ASSSRTGAGEAF
V: TRBV4-3; size: NA; J: TRBJ2-7; CDR3: ASSQAQDYEQY
V: TRBV7-2; size: NA; J: TRBJ2-7; CDR3: ASSRLTGTTYEQY
V: TRBV7-3; size: NA; J: TRBJ2-7; CDR3: ASSFGPQSTYEQY
V: TRBV4-2; size: NA; J: TRBJ2-7; CDR3: ASSQDLGSYEQY
V: TRBV5-1; size: once; J: TRBJ2-5; CDR3: ASSLAGGQETQY
V: TRBV10-1; size: NA; J: TRBJ2-3; CDR3: ASSLLAPGGDTQY
V: TRBV28; size: NA; J: TRBJ2-1; CDR3: ASRTTSTSSYNEQF
V: TRBV2; size: NA; J: TRBJ1-3; CDR3: ASSESGSGNTIY
V: TRBV28; size: NA; J: NA; CDR3: ASSPPGQGTYEQY
V: TRBV25-1; size: NA; J: TRBJ2-2; CDR3: ASKGQGITGELF